A single sample gave rise to the 27 T cell receptor beta chains below, sequenced in a study of CD8 T cells in ankylosing spondylitis. One entry per CDR3 protein, called by TCRdb with MiXCR from the 5' RACE reads. This table holds some 840,000 distinct CDR3 sequences, about 12% found once. Study outcomes and limitations: For ankylosing spondylitis blood, a TCR beta motif of several highly homologous variants appeared characteristic.

These TCRs are of unknown antigen specificity. What was sequenced was blood, either unsorted or a sorted T cell fraction (not recorded which). Every receptor here comes from a male donor with ankylosing spondylitis.

V usage is TRBV5-8 and J usage is TRBJ2-2; D gene unclear. Trimming pared 4 bases from V and 3 bases from J, leaving 10 bases between. The CDR3 extends over 14 amino acids. Germline-derived CDR1 and CDR2 are SGHTS and YDEGEE. The CDR3 DNA reads TGTGCCAGCAGCCCACGCTACTACACCGGGGAGCTGTTTTTT. Residues: CASSPRYYTGELFF.

This clonotype came up a few times. The V gene is TRBV12-3 or TRBV12-4, the J gene TRBJ2-5; D possibly corresponds to TRBD2 (5 bases). This CDR3 comprises 14 residues. The V gene lost 4 bases and the J gene lost 4 bases, with 13 bases spanning the gap. This CDR3 is CASSSRGMGETQYF. The CDR3 DNA sequence: TGTGCCAGCAGTTCTCGAGGGATGGGAGAGACCCAGTACTTC.

A few counts support this clonotype. This chain joins TRBV9 and TRBJ2-1; 8 bases match TRBD1. Per germline, CDR1 SGDLS and CDR2 YYNGEE. After removal of 0 bases from V and 10 bases from J, the junction contained 3 bases not matched to a gene. The CDR3 totals 13 residues. CDR3 region: CASSVARQGEQFF. In DNA, the CDR3 is TGTGCCAGCAGCGTAGCTAGACAGGGGGAGCAGTTCTTC.

There are a few counts of this clonotype. The CDR3: CASSLRGGVGNTEAFF. The CDR3 region has the DNA TGTGCCAGCAGTTTACGAGGGGGCGTGGGGAACACTGAAGCTTTCTTT. This chain joins TRBV12-3 or TRBV12-4 and TRBJ1-1; TRBD1 aligns across 7 bases. The CDR3 runs 16 residues. Trimming at V came to 2 bases and at J to 1 base, leaving 7 bases not matched to a gene.

This clonotype was seen at least ten times. The rearrangement joins TRBV10-3 to TRBJ2-7; the D gene is possibly TRBD2 (5 bases). Germline values: CDR1 ENHRY, CDR2 SYGVKD. CDR3 length: 15 amino acids. V was shortened by 0 bases and J by 0 bases, with 9 bases between the two germline ends. CDR3 sequence reads: CAISESTGNSYEQYF. As DNA, the CDR3 is TGTGCCATCAGTGAGTCGACGGGGAACTCCTACGAGCAGTACTTC.

The CDR3 protein is CASSPPGQGKDTQYF. The DNA for the CDR3 is TGTGCCAGCTCACCACCTGGACAGGGGAAGGATACGCAGTATTTT. The chain couples TRBV18 to TRBJ2-3, with 9 nucleotides matching TRBD1. This CDR3 has 15 amino acids. Losses at the gene ends were 0 bases for V and 6 bases for J; bases not matched to a gene: 4. Germline-derived CDR1 and CDR2 are KGHSH and LQKENI.

The chain's CDR3 is CASSQVQGAFMNTEAFF. The CDR3 DNA is TGTGCCAGCAGCCAAGTGCAGGGGGCTTTCATGAACACTGAAGCTTTCTTT. This chain joins TRBV4-2 and TRBJ1-1, with 8 bases identical to TRBD1. V shed 1 base, J shed 0 bases, and the junction held 7 bases outside the gene matches. CDR1 LGHNA and CDR2 YNFKEQ come from the germline V gene. The CDR3 sequence is 17 residues long.

V is TRBV20-1 and J is TRBJ2-5, with unresolved D. V lost 0 bases and J lost 2, with 10 bases in between. The CDR3 is made up of 14 amino acids. From germline, CDR1 is DFQATT and CDR2 SNEGSKA (reference sequence). CDR3 region: CSARDWVQQETQYF. CDR3 in DNA: TGCAGTGCTAGAGATTGGGTACAGCAAGAGACCCAGTACTTC.

J is TRBJ1-1 and V is TRBV6-6; D is uncertain. The V end was cut by 2 bases, the J end by 13 bases, with 11 bases between. Germline V lookup: CDR1 MNHNY, CDR2 SVGAGI (reference sequence). The CDR3 is 11 residues long. CDR3 sequence: CASSYLWTVFF. Written as DNA, the CDR3 is TGTGCCAGCAGTTACCTGTGGACGGTTTTCTTT.

This clonotype was detected only a few times. The chain is built from TRBV18 and TRBJ2-1; 8 bases are a match to TRBD2. Germline trimming cut 2 bases from V and 0 bases from J; bases unmatched to any gene: 6. CDR1 is KGHSH, CDR2 LQKENI, per germline. This CDR3 spans 17 amino acids. The CDR3 here is CASSPRLAGFSYNEQFF. The CDR3 DNA is TGTGCCAGCTCACCAAGGCTAGCGGGTTTCTCCTACAATGAGCAGTTCTTC.

There are a few counts of this clonotype. The chain combines TRBV5-1 with TRBJ2-7; tentative D call: TRBD2 (7 bases). This CDR3 contains 16 residues. V was shortened by 3 bases and J by 1 base, with 17 bases between the two germline ends. CDR1 is SGHRS, CDR2 YFSETQ, per germline. The CDR3 DNA reads TGCGCCAGCAGCTCCCCTGGGGGGGCAGGATCCTACGAGCAGTACTTC. Its translation: CASSSPGGAGSYEQYF.

In its sample, this clonotype was seen a few times. This chain joins TRBV9 and TRBJ1-1; TRBD1 matches at 7 bases. Trimming removed 4 bases from V and 4 bases from J; junction bases left unmatched: 7. The CDR3 consists of 14 residues. The V gene's germline CDR1 is SGDLS and CDR2 YYNGEE. CDR3: CASSQTGVATEAFF. For the CDR3, the DNA is TGTGCCAGCAGCCAAACAGGGGTGGCCACTGAAGCTTTCTTT.

At least ten counts were recorded for this clonotype. The chain has TRBV29-1 and TRBJ1-1, with 7 bases matching TRBD1. The CDR3 is made up of 13 amino acids. The V and J ends lost 8 bases and 3 bases, in that order; junction bases with no gene match: 9. Looked up from germline, CDR1 is SQVTM and CDR2 is ANQGSEA. The CDR3 nucleotides read TGCAGCTACCGAGGGGGCGCTTACACTGAAGCTTTCTTT. This encodes CSYRGGAYTEAFF.

There are a few counts of this clonotype. The chain links TRBV12-3 or TRBV12-4 to TRBJ1-3; D unresolved. The CDR3 contains 15 residues. V lost 5 bases, J lost 0 bases, and 11 bases lay in between. The CDR3 DNA reads as TGTGCCAGCAGTAAGACACCTAACTCTGGAAACACCATATATTTT. Translated, it gives CASSKTPNSGNTIYF.

This clonotype was picked up a small number of times. CDR3 protein: CSARSGPLAKNIQYF. The DNA of the CDR3 is TGCAGTGCTAGATCCGGTCCCTTGGCCAAAAACATTCAGTACTTC. The V call is TRBV20-1, the J call TRBJ2-4; the D is unclear. The CDR3 totals 15 residues. V was clipped by 2 bases and J by 1 base, with 12 bases between them. CDR1 and CDR2 (germline): DFQATT, SNEGSKA (reference sequence).

This clonotype was seen at least ten times. This chain connects TRBV5-1 to TRBJ1-1, with 7 bases fitting TRBD1. This CDR3 contains 15 residues. V lost 4 bases to trimming and J lost 4 bases; unmatched junction nucleotides: 10. Germline CDR1 is SGHRS and CDR2 is YFSETQ. The CDR3: CASSRGGPGGTEAFF. The CDR3 DNA reads TGCGCCAGCAGCCGGGGGGGCCCAGGGGGCACTGAAGCTTTCTTT. Full variable domain (remainder filled in from reference TRBV5-1 and TRBJ1-1): KAGVTQTPRYLIKTRGQQVTLSCSPISGHRSVSWYQQTPGQGLQFLFEYFSETQRNKGNFPGRFSGRQFSNSRSEMNVSTLELGDSALYLCASSRGGPGGTEAFFGQGTRLTVV.

The sample holds a few counts of this clonotype. This chain uses TRBV6-5 with TRBJ1-5; D is possibly TRBD1 (5 bases). The germline V and J ends were trimmed by 4 bases and 10 bases, with 17 bases remaining between them. The CDR3 is 14 residues long. Germline lookup yields CDR1 MNHEY and CDR2 SVGAGI. This CDR3 reads CASSWGSQQGPQHF. The CDR3 coding sequence is TGTGCCAGCAGTTGGGGGTCACAGCAGGGTCCCCAGCATTTT.

With respect to this clonotype: A single base separates this from a much larger clone, so it may be a read error. The chain employs TRBV7-9 and TRBJ1-2; D unclear. Germline CDR1 is SEHNR and CDR2 is FQNEAQ (reference sequence). The CDR3 spans 12 residues. The CDR3 region has the DNA TGTGCCAGCGGCTTAAGCGGGGAGGGCTACACCTTC. Its translation is CASGLSGEGYTF.

The genes are TRBV20-1 and TRBJ2-1, with D tentatively TRBD2 (5 bases). Germline assignment: CDR1 DFQATT and CDR2 SNEGSKA (reference sequence). V lost 5 bases to trimming and J lost 2 bases, with 16 bases between them. This CDR3 contains 15 residues. CDR3 bases: TGCAGTGCTGGAGGTGGGCGAAAACCCTACAATGAGCAGTTCTTC. Translated: CSAGGGRKPYNEQFF.

The V gene is TRBV2, the J gene TRBJ1-5, with D unclear. The CDR3 extends over 15 amino acids. Germline CDR1 reads SNHLY; CDR2 reads FYNNEI. V lost 5 bases and J lost 0, with 11 bases in between. The CDR3: CASSPGGSSNQPQHF. The CDR3 bases are TGTGCCAGCAGTCCTGGTGGCTCTAGCAATCAGCCCCAGCATTTT.

This clonotype was detected ten times or more. The chain employs TRBV12-3 or TRBV12-4 and TRBJ1-6, with unresolved D. Trimming took off 4 bases at V and 10 bases at J, with 11 bases between the two ends. The CDR3 runs to 13 residues. The CDR3 loop is CASSSDLGSPLHF. DNA of the CDR3: TGTGCCAGCAGTTCAGACCTCGGGTCACCCCTCCACTTT.

The rearrangement links TRBV10-3 to TRBJ2-1; D gene uncertain. Between the trimmed V and J ends, which lost 3 bases and 6 bases, there was a span of 15 bases. Germline-derived CDR1 and CDR2 are ENHRY and SYGVKD. The CDR3 covers 15 residues. The CDR3 loop is CAISDGSPSGNEQFF. CDR3 sequence (DNA): TGTGCCATCAGTGACGGGTCTCCCTCGGGCAATGAGCAGTTCTTC.

This clonotype was found many times. The CDR3 region has the DNA TGCGCCAGCAGCCTGGAGAAATCTGGGGCCAACGTCCTGACTTTC. This gives the protein CASSLEKSGANVLTF. The rearrangement links TRBV4-3 to TRBJ2-6; D gene ambiguous. Per the germline V gene, CDR1 is LGHNA and CDR2 is YSLEER. This CDR3 contains 15 residues. V lost 4 bases and J lost 1, with 8 bases in between.

This clonotype was observed at least ten times. V usage is TRBV4-2 and J usage is TRBJ2-1; 12 positions match TRBD2. In germline, CDR1 is LGHNA, CDR2 YNFKEQ. The CDR3 is made up of 17 amino acids. Unmatched junction bases numbered 10, after V lost 4 bases and J lost 6 bases. This CDR3 is CASSRRASGGAGNEQFF. Here the CDR3 DNA reads TGTGCCAGCAGCCGGAGGGCTAGCGGGGGGGCAGGCAATGAGCAGTTCTTC.

This clonotype has only a few counts. The rearrangement links TRBV10-3 to TRBJ1-5; 8 nucleotides agree with TRBD1. The CDR3 consists of 14 residues. Germline V CDR1 and CDR2: ENHRY, SYGVKD. V lost 4 bases and J lost 5; bases outside the gene matches: 4. CDR3 sequence reads: CAISGDRNYQPQHF. CDR3 bases: TGTGCCATCAGTGGGGACAGGAACTATCAGCCCCAGCATTTT.

CDR3 in DNA: TGTGCCAGCAGCCAAGAGTCGACCTATTATGAGCAGTTCTTC. Its translation is CASSQESTYYEQFF. V is TRBV4-2 and J is TRBJ2-1; D gene ambiguous. The length of the CDR3 is 14 residues. Trimming took off 0 bases at V and 8 bases at J, with 11 bases between the two ends. The germline V gene encodes CDR1 LGHNA and CDR2 YNFKEQ.

A few counts support this clonotype. Here the CDR3 DNA reads TGCAGTGGGATCCCTTGGACAGGAAACTACGAGCAGTACTTC. Translating it yields CSGIPWTGNYEQYF. The chain combines TRBV20-1 with TRBJ2-7, with 7 bases fitting TRBD1. Per the germline V gene, CDR1 is DFQATT and CDR2 is SNEGSKA (reference sequence). CDR3 length: 14 amino acids. J lost 3 bases, V lost 7 bases, and 12 bases had no gene match.